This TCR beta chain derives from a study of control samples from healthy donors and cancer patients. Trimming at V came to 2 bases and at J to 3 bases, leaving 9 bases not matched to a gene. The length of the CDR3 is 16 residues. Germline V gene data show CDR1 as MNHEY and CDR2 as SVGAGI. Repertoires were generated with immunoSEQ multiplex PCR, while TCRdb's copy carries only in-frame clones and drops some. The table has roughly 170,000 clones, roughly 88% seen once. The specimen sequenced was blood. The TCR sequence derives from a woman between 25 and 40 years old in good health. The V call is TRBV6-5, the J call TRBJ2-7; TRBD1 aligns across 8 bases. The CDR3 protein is CASSYQPSDRDYEQYF. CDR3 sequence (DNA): TGTGCCAGCAGTTACCAACCTTCGGACAGGGACTACGAGCAGTACTTC.